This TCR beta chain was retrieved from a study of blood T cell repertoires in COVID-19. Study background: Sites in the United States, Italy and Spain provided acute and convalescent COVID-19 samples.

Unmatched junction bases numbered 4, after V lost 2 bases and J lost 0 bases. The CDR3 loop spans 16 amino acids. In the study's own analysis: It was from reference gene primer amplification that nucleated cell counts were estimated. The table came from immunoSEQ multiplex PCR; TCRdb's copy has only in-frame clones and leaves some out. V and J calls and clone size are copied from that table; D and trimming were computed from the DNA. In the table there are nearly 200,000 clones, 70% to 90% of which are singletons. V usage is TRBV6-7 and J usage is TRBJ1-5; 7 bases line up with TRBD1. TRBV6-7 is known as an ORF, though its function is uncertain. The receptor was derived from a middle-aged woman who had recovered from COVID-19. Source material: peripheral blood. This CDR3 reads CASSYRTGDSNQPQHF. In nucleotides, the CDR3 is TGTGCCAGCAGTTACCGCACAGGGGATAGCAATCAGCCCCAGCATTTT.